This is a list of T cell receptor beta chains from one sample in a study of cytomegalovirus exposure and HLA in healthy donors. Some clones are missing from TCRdb's copy, which holds only in-frame ones; the method was immunoSEQ multiplex PCR. Of 75,000 to 100,000 clones in the sample, less than 8% were seen once. The specimen was PBMCs. The receptors here all came from a man aged 50 to 59 in good health and CMV-seronegative. Each CDR3 is given with its conserved first and last residue. D genes are given only for firm matches. Size tells how often a clone was seen (once, few, many) or the class of an expanded clone, and some rows leave it out.

V gene	CDR3 length	clone size	J gene	D gene	CDR3 protein	CDR3 DNA
TRBV7-2	19	few	TRBJ2-7	TRBD2	CASSSQPGLAGRARGEQYF	TGTGCCAGCAGCTCCCAACCGGGACTAGCGGGAAGGGCTAGGGGAGAGCAGTACTTC
TRBV4-3	14	few	TRBJ2-7	TRBD1	CASSRSGGGYEQYF	TGCGCCAGCAGCCGATCAGGGGGTGGGTACGAGCAGTACTTC
TRBV6-1	10	few	TRBJ1-2	-	CASRERGYTF	TGTGCCAGCAGGGAAAGGGGATACACCTTC
TRBV4-1	17	many	TRBJ2-2	TRBD2	CASRPTSGGANTGELFF	TGCGCCAGCAGGCCGACTAGCGGGGGGGCCAACACCGGGGAGCTGTTTTTT
TRBV9	16	-	TRBJ2-3	TRBD1	CASSPRDRSTTDTQYF	TGTGCCAGCAGCCCCCGGGACAGGAGTACTACAGATACGCAGTATTTT
TRBV19	13	-	TRBJ1-6	-	CATQGTYNSPLHF	TGTGCAACTCAGGGAACCTATAATTCACCCCTCCACTTT
TRBV7-8	15	few	TRBJ1-1	-	CASSLFLKADTEAFF	TGTGCCAGCAGCTTATTCCTCAAGGCGGACACTGAAGCTTTCTTT
TRBV30	15	few	TRBJ2-3	-	CAWSVSGLSTDTQYF	TGTGCCTGGAGTGTAAGCGGTTTAAGCACAGATACGCAGTATTTT
TRBV7-3	13	few	TRBJ2-7	-	CASSRSEDSEQYF	TGTGCCAGCAGCCGTTCCGAGGACTCCGAGCAGTACTTC
TRBV5-6	16	few	TRBJ2-1	-	CASSLDLGAAYNEQFF	TGTGCCAGCAGCTTGGATTTGGGGGCAGCCTACAATGAGCAGTTCTTC
TRBV28	16	few	TRBJ2-7	TRBD1	CASSKTGTGYAYEQYF	TGTGCCAGCAGCAAGACCGGGACAGGGTATGCCTACGAGCAGTACTTC
TRBV28	13	few	TRBJ2-7	-	CASSRRGANEQYF	TGTGCCAGCAGTAGGAGGGGCGCCAACGAGCAGTACTTC
TRBV5-8	14	-	TRBJ2-3	TRBD2	CASSFSGGYGTQYF	TGTGCCAGCAGTTTTAGCGGGGGGTACGGTACGCAGTATTTT
TRBV7-2	13	-	TRBJ2-5	TRBD1	CASSQDRRKTQYF	TGTGCCAGCAGCCAGGACAGGAGAAAGACCCAGTACTTC
TRBV12-2	18	-	TRBJ1-4	-	CASRSSGTATALGEKLFF	TGTGCAAGTCGCTCGTCCGGGACAGCCACTGCCCTTGGAGAAAAACTGTTTTTT
TRBV27	13	-	TRBJ2-4	-	CASSLRAKNIQYF	TGTGCCAGCAGTTTGAGGGCAAAAAACATTCAGTACTTC
TRBV4-2	17	-	TRBJ1-1	-	CASSQVGGWRRDTEAFF	TGTGCCAGCAGCCAAGTAGGTGGTTGGAGGCGGGACACTGAAGCTTTCTTT
TRBV9	14	-	TRBJ1-1	TRBD1	CASSLSDRGLRAFF	TGTGCCAGCAGCCTTAGTGACAGGGGGCTTAGAGCTTTCTTT
TRBV11-2	15	few	TRBJ2-6	TRBD1	CASSPTGAGANVLTF	TGTGCCAGCAGCCCGACAGGGGCTGGGGCCAACGTCCTGACTTTC
TRBV9	14	few	TRBJ1-4	-	CASSVVGGFEKLFF	TGTGCCAGCAGCGTAGTAGGGGGATTTGAAAAACTGTTTTTT
TRBV7-8	17	few	TRBJ2-5	-	CASSLDRTLPLAETQYF	TGTGCCAGCAGCTTAGACCGGACTTTGCCACTGGCAGAGACCCAGTACTTC
TRBV5-1	15	few	TRBJ1-5	-	CASSPGEYSNQPQHF	TGCGCCAGCAGCCCGGGGGAATATAGCAATCAGCCCCAGCATTTT
TRBV6-5	14	few	TRBJ2-5	TRBD2	CASRLAAFEETQYF	TGTGCCAGCAGGCTAGCGGCGTTCGAAGAGACCCAGTACTTC
TRBV28	14	few	TRBJ2-7	TRBD2	CASSFWGEGYEQYF	TGTGCCAGCAGTTTTTGGGGGGAGGGATACGAGCAGTACTTC
TRBV19	15	few	TRBJ1-1	TRBD1	CASSMGDREVTEAFF	TGTGCCAGTAGTATGGGGGACAGGGAGGTCACTGAAGCTTTCTTT
TRBV9	19	-	TRBJ2-3	TRBD2	CASSPRGGLLTKSTDTQYF	TGTGCCAGCAGCCCCCGGGGGGGACTTTTGACTAAAAGCACAGATACGCAGTATTTT
TRBV28	14	-	TRBJ1-2	-	CASSLLQHNYGYTF	TGTGCCAGCAGTTTATTACAGCATAACTATGGCTACACCTTC
TRBV5-6	14	few	TRBJ1-1	-	CASTFSGGAPEAFF	TGTGCCAGCACCTTTTCCGGGGGGGCCCCTGAAGCTTTCTTT
TRBV7-8	13	-	TRBJ1-3	TRBD1	CASSLDRVNTIYF	TGTGCCAGCAGCTTGGACAGGGTAAACACCATATATTTT
TRBV5-1	14	few	TRBJ1-2	-	CASSPHGGAGGYTF	TGCGCCAGCAGCCCCCATGGGGGGGCGGGTGGCTACACCTTC
TRBV11-2	15	few	TRBJ2-5	-	CASSLGPGSQETQYF	TGTGCCAGCAGCTTAGGGCCAGGTAGCCAAGAGACCCAGTACTTC
TRBV6-5	14	few	TRBJ1-1	-	CASRRGGANTEAFF	TGTGCCAGCAGGAGGGGAGGGGCGAACACTGAAGCTTTCTTT
TRBV4-1	19	few	TRBJ2-1	-	CASSPYLPGSETSYNEQFF	TGCGCCAGCAGCCCCTACCTACCTGGCAGCGAGACCTCCTACAATGAGCAGTTCTTC
TRBV27	16	-	TRBJ2-7	-	CASSLPTGPFSYEQYF	TGTGCCAGCAGTTTACCAACAGGGCCGTTCTCCTACGAGCAGTACTTC
TRBV2	16	few	TRBJ2-6	-	CASSVDGGSGANVLTF	TGTGCCAGCAGTGTGGACGGGGGCTCTGGGGCCAACGTCCTGACTTTC
TRBV7-2	15	-	TRBJ2-7	TRBD1	CASSRVGTGDNEQYF	TGTGCCAGCAGCCGTGTCGGGACAGGGGACAACGAGCAGTACTTC
TRBV7-9	15	few	TRBJ1-3	-	CASSQGAVRRNTIYF	TGTGCCAGCAGCCAAGGGGCTGTACGGAGAAACACCATATATTTT
TRBV28	15	few	TRBJ2-5	-	CASSSAGGSKETQYF	TGTGCCAGCAGTTCCGCGGGCGGGTCTAAAGAGACCCAGTACTTC
TRBV6-1	16	-	TRBJ1-3	TRBD1	CASSDRQGKGGNTIYF	TGTGCCAGCAGTGATAGACAGGGAAAGGGCGGAAACACCATATATTTT
TRBV27	17	-	TRBJ1-1	-	CASSFKTGRVMNTEAFF	TGTGCCAGCAGTTTTAAAACAGGGAGAGTAATGAACACTGAAGCTTTCTTT
TRBV27	16	few	TRBJ1-3	TRBD1	CASSLSGTVPGNTIYF	TGTGCCAGCAGTTTATCGGGGACAGTCCCCGGAAACACCATATATTTT
TRBV7-3	14	-	TRBJ1-1	-	CASSLWQGHTEAFF	TGTGCCAGCAGCTTATGGCAGGGGCACACTGAAGCTTTCTTT
TRBV28	15	-	TRBJ2-7	-	CASSFVSGNSYEQYF	TGTGCCAGCAGTTTTGTTTCAGGGAACTCCTACGAGCAGTACTTC
TRBV29-1	12	few	TRBJ2-2	-	CSVEEMSGELFF	TGCAGCGTTGAAGAAATGAGCGGGGAGCTGTTTTTT
TRBV28	12	-	TRBJ2-7	-	CASGRGLGEQYF	TGTGCCAGCGGCCGGGGGTTGGGCGAGCAGTACTTC
TRBV7-4	18	few	TRBJ2-1	TRBD1	CASRRDRGHSCSYNEQFF	TGTGCCAGCAGACGAGACAGGGGTCATTCTTGCTCCTACAATGAGCAGTTCTTC
TRBV7-2	15	few	TRBJ2-7	-	CASSLEAGVSYEQYF	TGTGCCAGCAGCTTAGAGGCAGGCGTGTCCTACGAGCAGTACTTC
TRBV9	16	-	TRBJ2-3	TRBD2	CASSARTSGGADTQYF	TGTGCCAGCAGCGCGAGGACTAGCGGGGGGGCAGATACGCAGTATTTT
TRBV6-5	16	few	TRBJ2-5	-	CASSSLDPRAEETQYF	TGTGCCAGCAGTTCCCTCGATCCCAGGGCGGAGGAGACCCAGTACTTC
TRBV4-2	15	few	TRBJ2-7	-	CASSQTGQRSYEQYF	TGTGCCAGCAGCCAGACAGGACAGCGCTCCTACGAGCAGTACTTC
TRBV6-6	16	few	TRBJ1-5	-	CASSYVHSGSNQPQHF	TGTGCCAGCAGTTACGTGCACAGCGGAAGCAATCAGCCCCAGCATTTT
TRBV7-3	16	-	TRBJ2-2	TRBD1	CASSRLGQGRAGELFF	TGTGCCAGCAGCCGGCTAGGACAGGGTCGGGCCGGGGAGCTGTTTTTT